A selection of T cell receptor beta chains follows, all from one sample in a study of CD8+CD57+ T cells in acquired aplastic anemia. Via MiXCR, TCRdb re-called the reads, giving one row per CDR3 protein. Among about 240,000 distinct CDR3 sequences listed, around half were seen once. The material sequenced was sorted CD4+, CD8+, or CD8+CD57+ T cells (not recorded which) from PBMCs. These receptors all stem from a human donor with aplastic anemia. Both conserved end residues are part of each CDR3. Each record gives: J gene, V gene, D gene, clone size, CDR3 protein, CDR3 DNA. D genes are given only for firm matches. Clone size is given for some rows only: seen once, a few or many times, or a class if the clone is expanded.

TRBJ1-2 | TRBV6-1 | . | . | CASSYRRQYGYTF | TGTGCCAGCAGTTACCGCCGGCAGTACGGCTACACCTTC
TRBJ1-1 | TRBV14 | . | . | CASKPVVGTGWTEAFF | TGTGCCAGCAAGCCCGTCGTAGGGACCGGCTGGACTGAAGCTTTCTTT
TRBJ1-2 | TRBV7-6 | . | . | CASSLYGVLSGYTF | TGTGCCAGCAGCCTATACGGCGTTTTAAGTGGCTACACCTTC
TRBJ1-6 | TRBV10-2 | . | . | CASTATGPNSPLHF | TGCGCCAGCACAGCCACAGGGCCTAATTCACCCCTCCACTTT
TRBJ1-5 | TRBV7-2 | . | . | CASSLDKISNQPQHF | TGTGCCAGCAGCCTCGACAAGATTAGCAATCAGCCCCAGCATTTT
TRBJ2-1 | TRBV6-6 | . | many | CASSYGDYNEQFF | TGTGCCAGCAGTTATGGGGATTACAATGAGCAGTTCTTC
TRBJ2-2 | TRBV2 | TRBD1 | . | CASSEARTGNTGELFF | TGTGCCAGCAGTGAAGCGCGGACAGGGAACACCGGGGAGCTGTTTTTT
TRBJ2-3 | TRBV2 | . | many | CASRDHLRTDTQYF | TGTGCCAGCAGGGACCACTTACGAACAGATACGCAGTATTTT
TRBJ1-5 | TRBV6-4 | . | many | CASSPGAGNQPQHF | TGTGCCAGCAGCCCCGGAGCAGGGAATCAGCCCCAGCATTTT
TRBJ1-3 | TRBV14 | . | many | CASSQVMEGTIYF | TGTGCCAGCAGCCAAGTCATGGAGGGCACCATATATTTT
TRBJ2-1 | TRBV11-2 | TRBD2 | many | CASSFPPGGPIYNEQFF | TGTGCCAGCAGCTTCCCCCCGGGAGGGCCAATTTACAATGAGCAGTTCTTC
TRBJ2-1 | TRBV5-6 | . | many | CASSFARIYYNEQFF | TGTGCCAGCAGCTTTGCCAGGATTTACTACAATGAGCAGTTCTTC
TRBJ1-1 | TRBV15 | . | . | CATSRDLVGVNTEAFF | TGTGCCACCAGCAGAGATCTTGTGGGGGTCAACACTGAAGCTTTCTTT
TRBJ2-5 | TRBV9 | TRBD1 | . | CASAKDRGSFAWETQYF | TGTGCCAGCGCCAAAGACAGGGGAAGTTTTGCTTGGGAGACCCAGTACTTC
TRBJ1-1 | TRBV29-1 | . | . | CSVEGGLTEAFF | TGCAGCGTTGAGGGGGGCCTCACTGAAGCTTTCTTT
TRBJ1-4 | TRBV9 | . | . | CASSVEGRWLDNEKLFF | TGTGCCAGCAGCGTAGAAGGCCGATGGCTTGATAATGAAAAACTGTTTTTT
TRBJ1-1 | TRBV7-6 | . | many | CASSLERGEAFF | TGTGCCAGCAGCTTAGAGAGGGGTGAAGCTTTCTTT
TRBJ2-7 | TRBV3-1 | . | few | CASSQKSRFGSYEQYF | TGTGCCAGCAGCCAAAAAAGCAGGTTTGGAAGCTACGAGCAGTACTTC
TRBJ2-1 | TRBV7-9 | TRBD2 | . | CASSPDVSGGILYNEQFF | TGTGCCAGCAGCCCAGATGTCAGCGGGGGGATTCTGTACAATGAGCAGTTCTTC
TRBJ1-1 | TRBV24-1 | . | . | CATSDSLGGRAFF | TGTGCCACCAGTGACTCCTTGGGGGGCCGAGCTTTCTTT
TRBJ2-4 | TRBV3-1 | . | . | CASSPGTGKNIQYF | TGTGCCAGCAGCCCCGGGACTGGAAAGAACATTCAGTACTTC
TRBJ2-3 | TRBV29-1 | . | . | CSVDTVVDTQYF | TGCAGCGTTGATACTGTCGTGGATACGCAGTATTTT
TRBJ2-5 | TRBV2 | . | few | CANPGRPRDQYF | TGTGCCAACCCTGGGAGGCCGAGAGACCAGTACTTC
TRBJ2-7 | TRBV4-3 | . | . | CASSLSEEDSYEQYF | TGCGCCAGCAGCCTAAGCGAGGAAGATTCCTACGAGCAGTACTTC
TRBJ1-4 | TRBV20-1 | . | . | CSARHNEKLFF | TGCAGTGCCCGACATAATGAAAAACTGTTTTTT
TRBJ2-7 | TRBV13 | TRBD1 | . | CASNAGTGTYEQYF | TGCGCCAGCAACGCCGGGACAGGGACCTACGAGCAGTACTTC
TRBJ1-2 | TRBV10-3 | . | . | CAISESSMTGDNYGYTF | TGTGCCATCAGTGAGTCGAGCATGACAGGCGATAACTATGGCTACACCTTC
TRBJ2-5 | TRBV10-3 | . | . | CAIRPGRGETQYF | TGTGCCATCAGACCTGGCCGGGGAGAGACCCAGTACTTC
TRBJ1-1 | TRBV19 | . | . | CASSISQNTEAFF | TGTGCCAGTAGTATTTCCCAGAACACTGAAGCTTTCTTT
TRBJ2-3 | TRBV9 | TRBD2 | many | CASSVAGTSSTDTQYF | TGTGCCAGCAGCGTAGCAGGGACTAGCAGCACAGATACGCAGTATTTT
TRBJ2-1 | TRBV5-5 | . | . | CASTPGRQSSYNGQFF | TGTGCCAGCACCCCCGGTAGGCAGAGCTCCTACAATGGGCAGTTCTTC
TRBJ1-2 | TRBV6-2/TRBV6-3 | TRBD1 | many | CASSGVRDREDYGYTF | TGTGCCAGCAGCGGAGTCCGGGACAGGGAAGACTATGGCTACACCTTC
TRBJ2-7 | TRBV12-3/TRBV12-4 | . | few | CASSKNNEQYF | TGTGCCAGCAGCAAGAATAACGAGCAGTACTTC
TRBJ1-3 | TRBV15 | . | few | CATSRDRESSGNTIYF | TGTGCCACCAGCAGAGATAGGGAATCAAGCGGAAACACCATATATTTT
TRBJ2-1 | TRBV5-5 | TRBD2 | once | CASSQDSGSPHEQFF | TGCGCCAGCAGCCAAGATAGCGGGAGCCCCCATGAGCAGTTCTTC
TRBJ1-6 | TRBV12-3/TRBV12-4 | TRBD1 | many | CASRRGTADYNSPLHF | TGTGCCAGCAGGAGGGGGACAGCCGACTATAATTCACCCCTCCACTTT
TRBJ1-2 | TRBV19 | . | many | CASRTDYGYTF | TGTGCCAGTCGGACAGATTATGGCTACACCTTC
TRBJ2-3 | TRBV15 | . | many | CATSRMSGDTQYF | TGTGCCACCAGCAGGATGTCGGGAGATACGCAGTATTTT
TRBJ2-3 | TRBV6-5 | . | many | CASSPRGLYTQYF | TGTGCCAGCAGCCCAAGGGGACTTTATACGCAGTATTTT
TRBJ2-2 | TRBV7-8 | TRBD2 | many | CASSMPGLANTGELFF | TGTGCCAGCAGCATGCCCGGACTAGCGAACACCGGGGAGCTGTTTTTT
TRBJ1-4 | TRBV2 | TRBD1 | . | CASRGTGGEKLFF | TGTGCCAGCAGGGGGACAGGGGGTGAAAAACTGTTTTTT
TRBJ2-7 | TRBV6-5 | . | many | CASRDGRQSSSYEQYF | TGTGCCAGCAGGGACGGGCGACAGTCGAGCTCCTACGAGCAGTACTTC
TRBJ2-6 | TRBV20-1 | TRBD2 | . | CSARGGRGANVLTF | TGCAGTGCCCGGGGGGGGCGAGGAGCCAACGTCCTGACTTTC